One and the same sample provided the 23 T cell receptor beta chains below, sequenced in a study of spatial heterogeneity in lung cancer. Which antigens these TCRs recognize remains unknown. This sample's time point: sample taken at primary tumor resection. TCRdb used MiXCR to reprocess the 5' RACE reads, holding one entry per CDR3 protein. In the table there are fewer than 4,000 distinct CDR3 sequences, about 9% of which are singletons. Whole-study results and caveats: Tumor mutation counts were tracked by expanded intratumoral alpha and beta TCR counts.

The source material was lung tumor tissue, sampled at surgery. The receptors stem from a male donor with early-stage non-small cell lung cancer.

This clonotype has just a few counts. This beta chain is an off-target read within a library intended for alpha chains, so its frequency means little. The chain couples TRBV4-1 to TRBJ2-3; D uncertain. CDR3 length: 17 amino acids. Germline CDR1 MGHRA, CDR2 YSYEKL. The V and J ends lost 0 bases and 2 bases respectively, with 15 bases between them. CDR3 amino acids: CASSQDWTAAITDTQYF. CDR3 DNA sequence: TGCGCCAGCAGCCAAGATTGGACGGCAGCAATCACAGATACGCAGTATTTT.

The table lists this clonotype with a few counts. As an off-target read in a library built for alpha chains, this beta chain has a frequency of little significance. V usage is TRBV7-9 and J usage is TRBJ2-5; D remains unclear. The CDR3 consists of 14 residues. V lost 1 base to trimming and J lost 0 bases, with 6 bases between them. CDR1 is SEHNR and CDR2 is FQNEAQ in the germline V gene (reference sequence). The CDR3 here is CASSLEPNQETQYF. DNA for the CDR3: TGTGCCAGCAGCTTAGAACCCAACCAAGAGACCCAGTACTTC.

With regard to this clonotype: This beta chain represents an off-target read in a library built for alpha chains; its size is of limited meaning. The genes are TRBV27 and TRBJ1-4; a weak D match, TRBD1 (6 bases). Germline CDR1 MNHEY, CDR2 SMNVEV (reference sequence). The CDR3 contains 14 residues. V lost 2 bases to trimming and J lost 3 bases, with 7 bases between them. The CDR3 sequence: CASSLGGPNEKLFF. The CDR3 region has the DNA TGTGCCAGCAGTTTAGGGGGGCCTAATGAAAAACTGTTTTTT.

As for this clonotype: As an off-target read in a library built for alpha chains, this beta chain has a frequency of little significance. The rearrangement links TRBV18 to TRBJ1-6, with D possibly TRBD1 on 5 matching bases. The CDR3 sequence is 15 residues long. V lost 2 bases, J lost 11 bases, and 16 bases lay in between. The germline V gene encodes CDR1 KGHSH and CDR2 LQKENI. CDR3 residues: CASSPAGQGFAPLHF. Written as DNA, the CDR3 is TGTGCCAGCTCACCAGCGGGGCAGGGCTTCGCACCCCTCCACTTT.

By share of the sample, this clonotype is medium-sized. The library was designed around alpha chains, so this beta chain is a stray read whose abundance carries little weight. This sequence joins TRBV28 and TRBJ2-1; a possible D gene is TRBD2 (6 bases). CDR3 length equals 18 residues. CDR1 is MDHEN and CDR2 is SYDVKM in the germline V gene. Trimming shortened V by 6 bases and J by 9 bases, and 30 bases separated the two germline ends. CDR3: CASSLVRPTTGERSEQFF. The CDR3, as DNA: TGTGCCAGCAGCCTAGTACGACCCACGACGGGGGAGCGGAGTGAGCAGTTCTTC. The full variable domain, its missing parts supplied by reference TRBV28 and TRBJ2-1, is DVKVTQSSRYLVKRTGEKVFLECVQDMDHENMFWYRQDPGLGLRLIYFSYDVKMKEKGDIPEGYSVSREKKERFSLILESASTNQTSMYLCASSLVRPTTGERSEQFFGPGTRLTVL.

Comment on this clonotype: This beta chain came through as a stray read in a library set up for alpha chains, and its size says little. DNA for the CDR3: TGTGCCAGTAGGATAGCGGTAAACACAGATACGCAGTATTTT. Encoded protein: CASRIAVNTDTQYF. The J gene is TRBJ2-3, the V gene TRBV2, with D tentatively TRBD2 (6 bases). The CDR3 loop spans 14 amino acids. Germline CDR1 SNHLY, CDR2 FYNNEI. V was shortened by 9 bases and J by 2 bases, with 15 bases between the two germline ends.

Sample share makes this clonotype medium-sized (0.01 to 0.1%). Because this beta chain is a stray read in a library intended to capture alpha chains, its abundance should not be given much weight. The rearrangement links TRBV7-3 to TRBJ2-2, with unresolved D. V lost 3 bases and J lost 2, with 7 bases in between. This CDR3 region has 14 residues. The V gene's germline CDR1 is SGHTA and CDR2 FQGTGA. The CDR3 reads CASSLLYNTGELFF. Written as DNA, the CDR3 is TGTGCCAGCAGCTTGCTCTATAACACCGGGGAGCTGTTTTTT.

This clonotype is labeled as medium-sized. This beta chain is a stray read from a library made for alpha chains; its abundance is not meaningful. The gene calls are TRBV12-3 or TRBV12-4 and TRBJ1-5, with D tentatively TRBD1 (5 bases). The V gene lost 3 bases and the J gene lost 6 bases, with 15 bases spanning the gap. The CDR3 runs 15 residues. CDR3 in amino acids: CASSFGQGGRQPQHF. The CDR3 DNA sequence: TGTGCCAGCAGTTTTGGCCAGGGAGGCCGTCAGCCCCAGCATTTT.

This clonotype showed up just a few times. In a library made to pick up alpha chains, this beta chain is a stray read with a size that means little. CDR3: CASSLEGQGRQPQHF. CDR3 in DNA: TGTGCCAGCAGTTTAGAGGGACAGGGCAGGCAGCCCCAGCATTTT. This chain links TRBV27 with TRBJ1-5; 9 bases line up with TRBD1. The V segment lost 2 bases and the J segment 7 bases; nucleotides outside the gene matches: 6. The CDR3 spans 15 residues. Germline CDR1 and CDR2: MNHEY and SMNVEV (reference sequence).

Sample share makes this clonotype medium-sized. The library was built for alpha chains, so this beta chain is an off-target read and its size means little. The rearrangement links TRBV2 to TRBJ2-1; 10 bases fit TRBD2. V gave up 6 bases and J gave up 5 bases; unmatched junction bases: 7. CDR3 size: 15 residues. Germline-derived CDR1 and CDR2 are SNHLY and FYNNEI. The CDR3 loop reads CASSGSGRPDNEQFF. The CDR3, as DNA: TGTGCCAGCAGCGGTAGCGGGAGGCCAGACAATGAGCAGTTCTTC.

Relative to its sample, this clonotype is medium-sized. In a library made to pick up alpha chains, this beta chain is a stray read with a size that means little. The genes are TRBV29-1 and TRBJ2-1; D unresolved. The germline gives CDR1 SQVTM, CDR2 ANQGSEA. This CDR3 is built from 14 residues. V was shortened by 2 bases and J by 5 bases, with 13 bases between the two germline ends. CDR3 bases: TGCAGCGTTGAAAGGGTGAACCGGGACAATGAGCAGTTCTTC. It translates to CSVERVNRDNEQFF.

This clonotype ranks as medium-sized (0.01 to 0.1%). In a library made to pick up alpha chains, this beta chain is a stray read with a size that means little. The chain links TRBV20-1 to TRBJ2-3; TRBD2 is a possible D gene (6 bases). CDR1 and CDR2 (germline): DFQATT, SNEGSKA (reference sequence). The CDR3 length is 13 residues. V lost 7 bases to trimming and J lost 5 bases, with 16 bases between them. The DNA of the CDR3 is TGCAGTGTCATAGCGGAGTCTAGAGATACGCAGTATTTT. Its protein is CSVIAESRDTQYF.

This clonotype turned up a few times. This beta chain lies outside the target of a library built for alpha chains; its clone size means little. The chain combines TRBV20-1 with TRBJ2-7, with 8 bases fitting TRBD1. The CDR3 has 13 amino acids. CDR1 is DFQATT and CDR2 is SNEGSKA in the germline V gene (reference sequence). The ends lost 3 bases at V and 0 bases at J; junction bases unmatched: 1. This chain's CDR3 is CSARTGVSYEQYF. In nucleotides, the CDR3 is TGCAGTGCTAGGACAGGGGTCTCCTACGAGCAGTACTTC.

This clonotype was seen ten or more times. This beta chain appears as a stray read in a library generated for alpha chains; its size is not informative. The rearrangement links TRBV20-1 to TRBJ2-3, with D unclear. The germline CDR1 and CDR2 sequences are DFQATT and SNEGSKA (reference sequence). Trimming cost V 0 bases and J 4 bases, with 14 bases left between them. This CDR3 has 15 amino acids. In nucleotides, the CDR3 is TGCAGTGCTAGAGATCCCGGTCCTGGCGCAGATACGCAGTATTTT. This sequence encodes CSARDPGPGADTQYF.

This clonotype was seen only a few times. This beta chain was picked up by a library intended for alpha chains and is off target, so its count carries little meaning. DNA of the CDR3: TGTGCCACCAGCAGAGAATCGTTAGCGGGAACAGACACCGGGGAGCTGTTTTTT. It is translated as CATSRESLAGTDTGELFF. V usage is TRBV15 and J usage is TRBJ2-2; TRBD2 matches 8 bases. Germline CDR1 reads LNHNV; CDR2 reads YYDKDF (reference sequence). The V gene end was trimmed by 0 bases and the J gene end by 3 bases; junction bases not matched to a gene: 9. There are 18 residues in the CDR3.

This clonotype was counted only a few times. Because the library targeted alpha chains, this beta chain is an off-target read whose size means little. V is TRBV5-1 and J is TRBJ2-7, with a possible D match to TRBD2 (6 bases). The CDR3 loop spans 13 amino acids. Per the germline V gene, CDR1 is SGHRS and CDR2 is YFSETQ. Trimming cost V 1 base and J 3 bases, with 8 bases left between them. In DNA form, the CDR3 reads TGCGCCAGCAGCTTGTTGCGGGGCTACGAGCAGTACTTC. It translates to CASSLLRGYEQYF.

By proportion, this clonotype is medium-sized. Because this beta chain is a stray read in a library intended to capture alpha chains, its abundance should not be given much weight. The chain recombines TRBV20-1 with TRBJ1-4, with D possibly matching TRBD1 (5 bases). The CDR3 is made up of 14 amino acids. The germline CDR1 and CDR2 sequences are DFQATT and SNEGSKA (reference sequence). V lost 0 bases to trimming and J lost 6 bases, with 11 bases between them. CDR3 DNA: TGCAGTGCTAGAGATCGCCAGGGTTATGAAAAACTGTTTTTT. Amino acids: CSARDRQGYEKLFF.

Sample share makes this clonotype medium-sized. This beta chain turned up in a library designed for alpha chains; as an off-target read, its abundance says little. The chain links TRBV20-1 to TRBJ1-6; D unresolved. The CDR3 has 17 amino acids. The V end was cut by 0 bases, the J end by 7 bases, with 19 bases between. Germline V gene data show CDR1 as DFQATT and CDR2 as SNEGSKA (reference sequence). CDR3 residues: CSARDLYEGSGNSPLHF. The CDR3 DNA sequence: TGCAGTGCTAGAGATCTTTACGAGGGATCGGGGAATTCACCCCTCCACTTT.

This clonotype was counted many times. This beta chain represents an off-target read in a library built for alpha chains; its size is of limited meaning. The chain has TRBV2 and TRBJ2-7; 8 bases agree with TRBD1. The V gene's germline CDR1 is SNHLY and CDR2 FYNNEI. The CDR3 is 17 residues long. Trimming took 7 bases from V and 0 from J; bases not matched to a gene: 14. CDR3 in DNA: TGTGCCAGCAAACCCGAGGAGACAGGGGTGAGCTCCTACGAGCAGTACTTC. Amino acids: CASKPEETGVSSYEQYF.

This clonotype counts as large. This beta chain represents an off-target read in a library built for alpha chains; its size is of limited meaning. The V and J genes are TRBV28 and TRBJ1-1; D may be TRBD1 (6 bases). The CDR3 has 16 residues. V was clipped by 5 bases and J by 0 bases, with 16 bases between them. Germline CDR1 MDHEN, CDR2 SYDVKM. The CDR3 loop reads CASSPRTDTLNTEAFF. CDR3 coding DNA: TGTGCCAGCAGTCCCCGGACAGATACATTGAACACTGAAGCTTTCTTT.

This clonotype was counted many times. Found in a library prepared for alpha chains, this beta chain is an off-target read, and its abundance has little meaning. This rearrangement joins TRBV7-8 to TRBJ2-3; D not certain. The CDR3 runs to 14 residues. Germline CDR1 reads SGHVS; CDR2 reads FQNEAQ. Trimming took off 5 bases at V and 2 bases at J, with 11 bases between the two ends. As DNA, the CDR3 is TGTGCCAGCAGCCCAGAGGAAGTCACAGATACGCAGTATTTT. It specifies CASSPEEVTDTQYF.

Within the sample, this clonotype is medium-sized. This beta chain represents an off-target read in a library built for alpha chains; its size is of limited meaning. The V gene is TRBV25-1, the J gene TRBJ1-2; 10 nucleotides match TRBD1. Germline V lookup: CDR1 MGHDK, CDR2 SYGVNS. J was trimmed by 2 bases and V by 4 bases; bases with no gene match: 4. CDR3 length equals 15 residues. CDR3 bases: TGTGCCAGCAGTGCAACGGGACAGGGGAACTATGGCTACACCTTC. Translating it yields CASSATGQGNYGYTF.

By frequency in the sample, this clonotype is medium-sized (0.01 to 0.1%). This beta chain is a stray sequence in a library constructed for alpha chains; its clone size is not meaningful. This chain joins TRBV7-2 and TRBJ2-7; no firm D call. V dropped 5 bases and J dropped 6 bases, with 14 bases sitting between them. The CDR3 loop spans 13 amino acids. Per germline, CDR1 SGHTA and CDR2 FQGNSA. For the CDR3, the DNA is TGTGCCAGCAGCCCCTTCAAAATCGGCGAGCAGTACTTC. It yields the protein CASSPFKIGEQYF.